This entry features one TCR beta chain sequence. From the 5' RACE reads, TCRdb called clonotypes with MiXCR, one entry per CDR3 protein. The sample contains approximately 500,000 distinct CDR3 sequences, 25% of which appear only once. The record originates from a study of T-cell memory formation after mild COVID-19. Study-wide context: TCR clustering was largely donor specific.

The length of the CDR3 is 14 residues. Trimming cost V 0 bases and J 7 bases, with 10 bases left between them. Germline-derived CDR1 and CDR2 are SGDLS and YYNGEE. The TCR sequence derives from an adult woman who had mild COVID-19 (a few samples of this study predate the infection). Cell type and time point are not known. The material sequenced was PBMCs or a T cell subset sorted from them (not recorded which). V gene TRBV9 combines with J gene TRBJ2-2; a possible D gene is TRBD2 (6 bases). DNA for the CDR3: TGTGCCAGCAGCGTAGTCGGGAGAAACGGGGAGCTGTTTTTT. This encodes CASSVVGRNGELFF.